These 30 T cell receptor beta chains came from one sample sequenced in a study of blood T cell repertoires in COVID-19. Profiled with immunoSEQ multiplex PCR; TCRdb holds only in-frame clones, not every one. The sample lists about 260,000 clones; approximately 90% were seen once. The sequenced sample consisted of PBMCs or T cells enriched from blood (not recorded which). Receptor source: a woman between 18 and 29 years old who had recovered from COVID-19.

The chain is built from TRBV19 and TRBJ2-2; D tentatively reads TRBD1 or TRBD2 (5 bases each). The germline V gene encodes CDR1 LNHDA and CDR2 SQIVND (reference sequence). Trimming took off 5 bases at V and 4 bases at J, with 14 bases between the two ends. The CDR3 has 15 residues. The CDR3 region is CASSLGTAGTGELFF. The CDR3 nucleotides are TGTGCCAGTAGTTTAGGGACGGCGGGCACCGGGGAGCTGTTTTTT.

This clone was seen only a few times. The rearrangement joins TRBV12-3 or TRBV12-4 to TRBJ1-3, with a weak D call TRBD1 (5 bases). Trimming took off 4 bases at V and 3 bases at J, with 7 bases between the two ends. There are 13 residues in the CDR3. The CDR3 region is CASSWGGGNTIYF. The CDR3 DNA follows: TGTGCCAGCAGTTGGGGGGGTGGAAACACCATATATTTT.

V gene TRBV10-3 combines with J gene TRBJ1-4, with 9 bases that match TRBD1. Germline-derived CDR1 and CDR2 are ENHRY and SYGVKD. V dropped 5 bases and J dropped 8; count of bases not matched to a gene: 9. The CDR3 is 15 amino acids. CDR3: CAISRSGTGREKLFF. Written as DNA, the CDR3 is TGTGCCATCAGTCGATCCGGGACAGGGCGGGAAAAACTGTTTTTT.

This chain links TRBV6-5 with TRBJ1-2; D perhaps matches TRBD1 (5 bases). Germline CDR1 and CDR2: MNHEY and SVGAGI. V lost 5 bases to trimming and J lost 1 base, with 14 bases between them. The CDR3 has 15 amino acids. This CDR3 reads CASSRVGGVNYGYTF. CDR3 nucleotides: TGTGCCAGCAGTAGGGTCGGGGGAGTTAACTATGGCTACACCTTC.

This clone showed up just once. The CDR3: CASSLARWGVDIQYF. The CDR3, as DNA: TGTGCCAGCAGCTTAGCGCGATGGGGGGTGGACATTCAGTACTTC. The chain links TRBV7-2 to TRBJ2-4, with D tentatively TRBD2 (6 bases). V lost 0 bases, J lost 8 bases, and 14 bases lay in between. Germline lookup yields CDR1 SGHTA and CDR2 FQGNSA. The CDR3 has 15 residues.

The rearrangement uses TRBV28 and TRBJ2-7; 10 bases align to TRBD1. Trimming at V came to 10 bases and at J to 7 bases, leaving 13 bases not matched to a gene. Germline V gives CDR1 MDHEN, CDR2 SYDVKM. This CDR3 comprises 14 residues. The CDR3 sequence is CATLTGGFVGEQYF. The CDR3 coding sequence is TGTGCCACACTGACAGGGGGCTTTGTGGGGGAGCAGTACTTC.

In DNA form, the CDR3 reads TGTGCCAGTAGTGCGGGGGGAAAAATACAAGAGACCCAGTACTTC. Protein product: CASSAGGKIQETQYF. J is TRBJ2-5 and V is TRBV19; TRBD2 aligns across 8 bases. V shed 5 bases and J 2 bases; nucleotides not matched to a gene: 7. This CDR3 comprises 15 residues. Germline CDR1 and CDR2: LNHDA and SQIVND (reference sequence).

The V call is TRBV5-1, the J call TRBJ2-7; 7 bases match TRBD1. Germline lookup yields CDR1 SGHRS and CDR2 YFSETQ. The junction had 10 bases not matched to a gene; V was cut back by 2 bases and J by 5 bases. The CDR3 length is 15 residues. The CDR3 nucleotides read TGCGCCAGCAGCTTTACCGGGACAGCACCCCACGAGCAGTACTTC. Residues: CASSFTGTAPHEQYF.

The genes are TRBV27 and TRBJ2-2, with 9 bases matching TRBD1. With V trimmed by 4 bases and J by 7 bases, 4 bases remained unmatched. The CDR3 is made up of 14 amino acids. Germline V gives CDR1 MNHEY, CDR2 SMNVEV (reference sequence). As DNA, the CDR3 is TGTGCCAGCAGTTGGACAGGGGATCTCGGGGAGCTGTTTTTT. This encodes CASSWTGDLGELFF.

This chain's CDR3 is CASSHAGTAFYEQYF. CDR3 bases: TGTGCCAGCAGCCACGCCGGGACAGCTTTCTACGAGCAGTACTTC. The chain is built from TRBV3-1 (or the pseudogene TRBV3-2) and TRBJ2-7, with 7 bases identical to TRBD1. The CDR3 length is 15 residues. Unmatched junction bases numbered 8, after V lost 3 bases and J lost 3 bases. Germline V gives CDR1 LGHDT, CDR2 YNNKEL (reference sequence).

J is TRBJ2-1 and V is TRBV7-9; 9 bases are a match to TRBD2. CDR1 and CDR2 (germline): SEHNR, FQNEAQ (reference sequence). The CDR3 consists of 15 residues. Trimming took 5 bases from V and 7 from J; bases not matched to a gene: 9. The DNA of the CDR3 is TGTGCCAGCAGCCCAGCCATAGCGGGGGTTAATGAGCAGTTCTTC. Protein sequence: CASSPAIAGVNEQFF.

Remarks on this clone: The same CDR3 arises from other DNA sequences in this sample as well. V and J are TRBV5-1 and TRBJ1-4; no clear D gene. This CDR3 comprises 12 residues. The germline gives CDR1 SGHRS, CDR2 YFSETQ. V gave up 0 bases and J gave up 7 bases, with 4 bases separating them. The DNA for the CDR3 is TGCGCCAGCAGCTTGGGTCGTGAAAAACTGTTTTTT. It is translated as CASSLGREKLFF.

The gene calls are TRBV5-1 and TRBJ1-5, with TRBD1 matching over 7 bases. V dropped 4 bases and J dropped 0; count of bases not matched to a gene: 7. Germline V CDR1 and CDR2: SGHRS, YFSETQ. This CDR3 is 16 amino acids long. The CDR3 is CASSVFGQVSNQPQHF. The CDR3 DNA reads as TGCGCCAGCAGCGTCTTTGGACAGGTTAGCAATCAGCCCCAGCATTTT.

The J gene is TRBJ1-5, the V gene TRBV28; D perhaps matches TRBD1 (5 bases). The germline V gene has CDR1 MDHEN and CDR2 SYDVKM. The CDR3 spans 15 residues. Trimming cost V 2 bases and J 5 bases, with 13 bases left between them. CDR3 protein: CASSLIRTQYQPQHF. DNA for the CDR3: TGTGCCAGCAGTTTAATCCGGACACAATATCAGCCCCAGCATTTT.

The chain couples TRBV5-1 to TRBJ1-1, with 8 bases matching TRBD1. The CDR3 loop spans 15 amino acids. J gave up 3 bases and V 5 bases, and 9 bases lay outside the gene matches. Germline V CDR1 and CDR2: SGHRS, YFSETQ. As DNA, the CDR3 is TGCGCCAGCAGGTCCCCAGGGGGCACATACACTGAAGCTTTCTTT. Amino acids: CASRSPGGTYTEAFF.

V and J are TRBV5-8 and TRBJ2-7; D is possibly TRBD2 (6 bases). There are 12 residues in the CDR3. Trimming took 2 bases from V and 5 from J, leaving 8 bases between them. Germline values: CDR1 SGHTS, CDR2 YDEGEE. CDR3 region: CASSFAGNEQYF. The CDR3 region has the DNA TGTGCCAGCAGCTTCGCGGGAAACGAGCAGTACTTC.

J is TRBJ2-1 and V is TRBV23-1; D is unresolved. TRBV23-1 is annotated as an ORF whose role is uncertain. This CDR3 contains 12 residues. The V gene lost 5 bases and the J gene lost 3 bases, with 5 bases spanning the gap. Written as DNA, the CDR3 is TGCGCCAGCAGTTCCTGCTACAATGAGCAGTTCTTC. Amino acids: CASSSCYNEQFF.

The chain couples TRBV19 to TRBJ1-2; no definite D call. The germline V gene encodes CDR1 LNHDA and CDR2 SQIVND (reference sequence). The V end lost 5 bases, the J end lost 3 bases, and 16 bases lay between the germline ends. This CDR3 is 15 amino acids long. The CDR3 loop reads CASSAPWELDYGYTF. The CDR3 DNA is TGTGCCAGTAGTGCCCCCTGGGAGTTGGACTATGGCTACACCTTC.

The chain uses TRBV5-6 and TRBJ2-3, with 11 nucleotides matching TRBD2. Germline CDR1 SGHDT, CDR2 YYEEEE. The J segment lost 0 bases and the V segment lost 2 bases, leaving 5 bases of the junction unmatched. This CDR3 region has 17 residues. Written as DNA, the CDR3 is TGTGCCAGCAGCTTCAGGCTAGCGGGGGGAAGCACAGATACGCAGTATTTT. Translated, it gives CASSFRLAGGSTDTQYF.

The rearrangement joins TRBV19 to TRBJ1-6; the match to TRBD1 covers 7 bases. V was clipped by 5 bases and J by 7 bases; unmatched bases: 14. The CDR3 runs 17 residues. Per the germline V gene, CDR1 is LNHDA and CDR2 is SQIVND (reference sequence). CDR3 protein: CASSATGTLFLNSPLHF. The CDR3 coding sequence is TGTGCCAGTAGTGCGACAGGGACTCTCTTTTTGAATTCACCCCTCCACTTT.

This chain links TRBV30 with TRBJ2-1; 9 nucleotides agree with TRBD1. Losses at the gene ends were 8 bases for V and 5 bases for J; bases not matched to a gene: 4. The CDR3 sequence is 12 residues long. Germline-derived CDR1 and CDR2 are GTSNPN and SVGIG (reference sequence). CDR3 in DNA: TGTGCCCAAAGGGACAGGGACAATGAGCAGTTCTTC. Its protein product is CAQRDRDNEQFF.

The chain recombines TRBV5-1 with TRBJ2-3, with 10 bases fitting TRBD2. Germline V gene sequence: CDR1 SGHRS, CDR2 YFSETQ. J was trimmed by 5 bases and V by 2 bases; bases with no gene match: 5. The CDR3 has 15 residues. The CDR3, as DNA: TGCGCCAGCAGCTTCGGTAGCGGGGGGAAAGATACGCAGTATTTT. It translates to CASSFGSGGKDTQYF.

The genes are TRBV5-1 and TRBJ2-2; TRBD1 matches at 7 bases. From germline, CDR1 is SGHRS and CDR2 YFSETQ. The CDR3 covers 14 residues. The ends lost 4 bases at V and 3 bases at J; junction bases unmatched: 3. The CDR3: CASSLGTDTGELFF. CDR3 coding DNA: TGCGCCAGCAGCCTGGGGACAGACACCGGGGAGCTGTTTTTT.

The chain employs TRBV6-1 and TRBJ1-5; unclear D gene. CDR1 is MNHNS, CDR2 SASEGT, per germline. Between the trimmed V and J ends, which lost 1 base and 0 bases, there was a span of 7 bases. The CDR3 loop spans 15 amino acids. This chain's CDR3 is CASSEVAGSNQPQHF. The CDR3 DNA is TGTGCCAGCAGTGAAGTGGCAGGTAGCAATCAGCCCCAGCATTTT.

This clone occurred once. The chain joins TRBV27 to TRBJ1-1, with 9 nucleotides matching TRBD1. Germline CDR1 reads MNHEY; CDR2 reads SMNVEV (reference sequence). The CDR3 consists of 17 residues. V shed 5 bases and J 0 bases; nucleotides not matched to a gene: 10. The CDR3 sequence is CASSKLRRTGVNTEAFF. For the CDR3, the DNA is TGTGCCAGCAGTAAACTACGACGGACAGGGGTGAACACTGAAGCTTTCTTT.

This clone was observed a single time. The CDR3 DNA reads as TGTGCCAGCAGCAAACTTGTCAGACAGGGGGTTTGGCCCCAGCATTTT. It yields the protein CASSKLVRQGVWPQHF. The chain carries TRBV21-1 and TRBJ1-5; the DNA was not compared with TRBD1, the D call given in the table. TRBV21-1 is a known pseudogene. The CDR3 length is 16 residues.

The chain is built from TRBV24-1 and TRBJ1-2; weak D call: TRBD1 (6 bases). The CDR3 has 13 residues. Looked up from germline, CDR1 is KGHDR and CDR2 is SFDVKD. Trimming left V 3 bases short and J 8 bases short, with 12 bases between. CDR3 in DNA: TGTGCCACCAGTGATGGACAGAGGCTCGGCTACACCTTC. This gives the protein CATSDGQRLGYTF.

The V call is TRBV29-1, the J call TRBJ1-1; D is unresolved. From germline, CDR1 is SQVTM and CDR2 ANQGSEA. This CDR3 region has 11 residues. V was shortened by 7 bases and J by 5 bases, with 11 bases between the two germline ends. The CDR3 bases are TGCAGCGCCAGCGTGGCGACTGAAGCTTTCTTT. It translates to CSASVATEAFF.

J is TRBJ2-1 and V is TRBV10-2, with D perhaps TRBD2 (6 bases). In germline, CDR1 is WSHSY, CDR2 SAAADI. The CDR3 sequence is 13 residues long. CDR3 sequence (DNA): TGCGTCACCGGGACTGGCTCCTACAATGAGCAGTTCTTC. It yields the protein CVTGTGSYNEQFF.

The chain uses TRBV7-9 and TRBJ2-5; 7 positions agree with TRBD1. This CDR3 comprises 15 residues. Trimming cost V 3 bases and J 5 bases; bases outside gene matches: 9. The germline gives CDR1 SEHNR, CDR2 FQNEAQ (reference sequence). CDR3 sequence reads: CASSFGDSGWETQYF. CDR3 coding DNA: TGTGCCAGCAGCTTTGGGGACAGTGGGTGGGAGACCCAGTACTTC.